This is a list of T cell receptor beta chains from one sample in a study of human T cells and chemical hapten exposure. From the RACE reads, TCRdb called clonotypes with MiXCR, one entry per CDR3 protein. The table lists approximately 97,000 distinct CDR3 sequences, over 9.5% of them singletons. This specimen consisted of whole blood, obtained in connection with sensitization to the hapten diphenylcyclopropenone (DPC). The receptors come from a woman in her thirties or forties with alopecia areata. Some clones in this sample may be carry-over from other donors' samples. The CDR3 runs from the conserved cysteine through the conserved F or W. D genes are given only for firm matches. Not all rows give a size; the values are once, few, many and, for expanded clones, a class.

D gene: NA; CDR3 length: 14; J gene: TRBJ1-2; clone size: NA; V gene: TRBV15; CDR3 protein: CATSRDRVNYGYTF; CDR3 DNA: TGTGCCACCAGCAGAGATCGGGTTAACTATGGCTACACCTTC
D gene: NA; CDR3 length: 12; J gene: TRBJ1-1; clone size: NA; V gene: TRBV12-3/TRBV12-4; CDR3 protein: CASSQLSTEAFF; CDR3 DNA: TGTGCCAGCAGTCAACTTAGTACTGAAGCTTTCTTT
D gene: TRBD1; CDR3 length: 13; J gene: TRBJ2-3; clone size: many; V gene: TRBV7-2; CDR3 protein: CASSPGGEDTQYF; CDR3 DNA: TGTGCCAGCAGCCCAGGGGGCGAAGATACGCAGTATTTT
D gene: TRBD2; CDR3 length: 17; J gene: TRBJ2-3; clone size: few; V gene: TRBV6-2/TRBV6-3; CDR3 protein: CASSYRETSGRVDTQYF; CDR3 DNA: TGTGCCAGCAGTTACCGCGAGACTAGCGGGAGAGTTGATACGCAGTATTTT
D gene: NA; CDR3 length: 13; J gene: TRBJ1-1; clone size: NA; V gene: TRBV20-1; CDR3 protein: CSARGSADWQDFF; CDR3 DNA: TGCAGTGCTAGAGGTAGTGCTGACTGGCAGGATTTCTTT
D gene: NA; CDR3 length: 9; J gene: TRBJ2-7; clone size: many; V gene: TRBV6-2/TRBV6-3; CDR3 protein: CASGYEQYF; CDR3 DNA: TGTGCCAGCGGTTACGAGCAGTACTTC
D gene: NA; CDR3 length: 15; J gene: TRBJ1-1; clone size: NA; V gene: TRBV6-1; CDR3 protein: CASSEQGRVNTEAFF; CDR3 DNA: TGTGCCAGCAGTGAACAGGGAAGGGTGAACACTGAAGCTTTCTTT
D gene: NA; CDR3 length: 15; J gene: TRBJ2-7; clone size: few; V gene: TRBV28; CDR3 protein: CASTKPSGSAYEQYF; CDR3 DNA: TGTGCCAGCACTAAACCGAGCGGCAGCGCCTACGAGCAGTACTTC
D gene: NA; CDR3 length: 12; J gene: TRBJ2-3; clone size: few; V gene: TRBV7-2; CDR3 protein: CASTPGADTQYF; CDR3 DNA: TGTGCCAGCACCCCGGGGGCAGATACGCAGTATTTT
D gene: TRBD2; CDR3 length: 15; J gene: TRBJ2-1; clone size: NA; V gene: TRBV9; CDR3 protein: CASSVVVGGPVEQFF; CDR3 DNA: TGTGCCAGCAGCGTAGTGGTGGGAGGGCCCGTTGAGCAGTTCTTC
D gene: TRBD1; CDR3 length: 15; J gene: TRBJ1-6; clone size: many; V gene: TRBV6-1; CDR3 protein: CASSAPGQYLSPLHF; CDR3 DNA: TGTGCCAGCAGTGCCCCGGGACAGTATCTTTCACCCCTCCACTTT
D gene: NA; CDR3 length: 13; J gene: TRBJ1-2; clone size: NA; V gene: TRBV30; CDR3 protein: CAWSVLGDGGYTF; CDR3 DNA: TGTGCCTGGAGTGTACTAGGGGATGGTGGCTACACCTTC
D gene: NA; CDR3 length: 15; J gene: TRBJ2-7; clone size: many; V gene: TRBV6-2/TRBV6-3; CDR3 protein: CASSYSSISTYEQYF; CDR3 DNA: TGTGCCAGCAGTTACTCGTCTATCTCCACCTACGAGCAGTACTTC
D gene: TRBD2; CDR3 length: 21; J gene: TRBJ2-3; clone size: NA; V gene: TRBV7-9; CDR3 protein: CASSPLPGTSGGSYSTDTQYF; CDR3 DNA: TGTGCCAGCAGCCCCCTCCCCGGGACTAGCGGGGGGTCATATAGCACAGATACGCAGTATTTT
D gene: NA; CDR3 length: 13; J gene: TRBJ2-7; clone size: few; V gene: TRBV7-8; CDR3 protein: CASSLQSSSEQYF; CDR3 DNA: TGTGCTAGCAGCTTACAGTCCAGCTCCGAGCAGTACTTC
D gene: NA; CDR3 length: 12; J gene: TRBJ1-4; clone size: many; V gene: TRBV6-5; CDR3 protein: CASSWAGEKLFF; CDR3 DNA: TGTGCCAGCAGTTGGGCAGGTGAAAAACTGTTTTTT
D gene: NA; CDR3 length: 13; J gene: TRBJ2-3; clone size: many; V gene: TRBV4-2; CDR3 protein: CASSQLGTDTQYF; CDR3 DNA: TGTGCCAGCAGCCAGTTGGGGACAGATACGCAGTATTTT
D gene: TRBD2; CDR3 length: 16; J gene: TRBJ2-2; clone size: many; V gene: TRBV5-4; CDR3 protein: CASSPKASGATGELFF; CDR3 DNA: TGTGCCAGCAGCCCAAAAGCTAGCGGGGCCACCGGGGAGCTGTTTTTT